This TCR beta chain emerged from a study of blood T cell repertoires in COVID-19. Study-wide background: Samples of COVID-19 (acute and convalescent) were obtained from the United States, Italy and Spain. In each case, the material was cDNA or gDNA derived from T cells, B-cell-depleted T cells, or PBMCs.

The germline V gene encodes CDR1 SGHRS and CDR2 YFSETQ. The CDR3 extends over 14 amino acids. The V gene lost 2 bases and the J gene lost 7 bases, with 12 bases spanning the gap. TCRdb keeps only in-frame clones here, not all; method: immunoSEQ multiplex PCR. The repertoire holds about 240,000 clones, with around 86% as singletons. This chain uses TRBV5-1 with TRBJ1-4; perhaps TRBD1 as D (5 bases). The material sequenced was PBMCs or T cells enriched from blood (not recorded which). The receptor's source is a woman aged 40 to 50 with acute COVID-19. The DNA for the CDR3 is TGCGCCAGCAGCTTCGGCAGGGTGGGTGAAAAACTGTTTTTT. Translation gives CASSFGRVGEKLFF.